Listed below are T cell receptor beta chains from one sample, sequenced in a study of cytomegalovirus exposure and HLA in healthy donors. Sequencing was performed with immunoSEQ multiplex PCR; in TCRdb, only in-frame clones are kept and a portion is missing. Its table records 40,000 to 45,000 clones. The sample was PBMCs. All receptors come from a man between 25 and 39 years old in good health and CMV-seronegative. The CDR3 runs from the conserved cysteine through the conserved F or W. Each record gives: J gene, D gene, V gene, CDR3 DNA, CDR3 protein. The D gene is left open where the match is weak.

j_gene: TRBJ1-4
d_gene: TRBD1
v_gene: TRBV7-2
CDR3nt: TGTGCCAGCAGCCCGGGACAGGGGAGCATTCTTGAAAAACTGTTTTTT
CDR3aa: CASSPGQGSILEKLFF

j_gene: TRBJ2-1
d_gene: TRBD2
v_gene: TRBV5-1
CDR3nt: TGCGCCAGCAGCCCTAGCGGGATATACAATGAGCAGTTCTTC
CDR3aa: CASSPSGIYNEQFF

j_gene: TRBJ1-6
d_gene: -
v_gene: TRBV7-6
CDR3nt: TGTGCCAGCAGCCGCGGAGGGGATAATTCACCCCTCCACTTT
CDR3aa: CASSRGGDNSPLHF

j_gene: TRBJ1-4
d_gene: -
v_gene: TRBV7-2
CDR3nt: TGTGCCAGCAGCTTAGCTACAGGGTGGGGTGAAAAACTGTTTTTT
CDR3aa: CASSLATGWGEKLFF

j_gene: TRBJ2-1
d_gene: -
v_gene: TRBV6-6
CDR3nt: TGTGCCAGCAGTTCCCAAGGAGACAATGAGCAGTTCTTC
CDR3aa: CASSSQGDNEQFF

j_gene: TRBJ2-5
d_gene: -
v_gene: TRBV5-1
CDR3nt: TGCGCCAGCAGCTTGGGAGGGTACCAAGAGACCCAGTACTTC
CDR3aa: CASSLGGYQETQYF

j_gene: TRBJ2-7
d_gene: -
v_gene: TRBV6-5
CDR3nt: TGTGCCAGCAGTAATAACAGGGACGAGCAGTACTTC
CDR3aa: CASSNNRDEQYF

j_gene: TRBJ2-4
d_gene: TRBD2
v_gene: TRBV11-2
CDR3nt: TGTGCCAGCAGCTTTCCCCGGGGGGGGAACATTCAGTACTTC
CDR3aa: CASSFPRGGNIQYF

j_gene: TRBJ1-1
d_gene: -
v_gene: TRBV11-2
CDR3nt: TGTGCCAGCAGCCTCTACGAAGAGACAAGGACTGAAGCTTTCTTT
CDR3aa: CASSLYEETRTEAFF

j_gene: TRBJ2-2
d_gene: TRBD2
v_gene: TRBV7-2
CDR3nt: TGTGCCAGCAGCGTAACTAGCGTTTGGAGCGGCGGGGAGCTGTTTTTT
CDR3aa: CASSVTSVWSGGELFF